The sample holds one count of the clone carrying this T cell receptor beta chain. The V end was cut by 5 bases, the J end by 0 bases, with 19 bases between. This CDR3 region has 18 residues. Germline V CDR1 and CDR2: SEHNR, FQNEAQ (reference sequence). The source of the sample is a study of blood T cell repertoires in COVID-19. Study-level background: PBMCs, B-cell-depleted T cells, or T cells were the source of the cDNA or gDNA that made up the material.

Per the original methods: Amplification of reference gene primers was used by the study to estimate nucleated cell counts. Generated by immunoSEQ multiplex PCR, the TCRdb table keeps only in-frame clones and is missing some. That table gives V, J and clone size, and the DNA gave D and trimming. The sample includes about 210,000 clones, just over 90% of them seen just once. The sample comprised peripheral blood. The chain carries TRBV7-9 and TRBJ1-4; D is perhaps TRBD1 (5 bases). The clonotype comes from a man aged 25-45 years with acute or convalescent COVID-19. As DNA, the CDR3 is TGTGCCAGCAGCATAAACGGGAGGGGACGGGCAACTAATGAAAAACTGTTTTTT. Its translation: CASSINGRGRATNEKLFF.